The clone carrying this T cell receptor beta chain was observed a few times. TCRdb passed the RT-PCR reads through MiXCR, listing each CDR3 protein once. The sample has some 960,000 distinct CDR3 sequences; 15% to 20% are singletons. With V trimmed by 1 base and J by 6 bases, 12 bases remained unmatched. Germline lookup yields CDR1 SGHRS and CDR2 YFSETQ. The length of the CDR3 is 16 residues. The data originate from a study of patients and donors after allogeneic stem cell transplantation. Sequencing was carried out using blood, either unsorted or a sorted T cell fraction (not recorded which). This sequence was found in a human donor who was either an allogeneic HSCT recipient or a stem cell or donor lymphocyte infusion donor (not recorded which). It is not recorded whose cells these are; they may come from a transplant donor. The chain is built from TRBV5-1 and TRBJ1-1; 7 nucleotides align to TRBD1. DNA of the CDR3: TGCGCCAGCAGCTTGCCCAAAGACAGGGCTAGGGCTGAAGCTTTCTTT. Translated, it gives CASSLPKDRARAEAFF.